The clone carrying this T cell receptor (beta chain) was detected many times. Its target is unknown. This sample was included in a study of CD8 T cells in ankylosing spondylitis. General study points: Disease-linked clones were found to be CD8+ and relatively rare in peripheral blood. Disease-linked clones reportedly concentrated significantly in matched ankylosing spondylitis synovial fluid. Characteristic of ankylosing spondylitis blood, it appeared, was a TCR beta motif comprising eight highly homologous variants. Reports of some motif variants in reactive arthritis synovial fluid and blood predate this one.

Each CDR3 protein gets one entry after TCRdb re-called the 5' RACE reads with MiXCR. Among under 300,000 distinct CDR3 sequences listed, more than 15% were seen once. This CDR3 is built from 15 residues. Germline assignment: CDR1 DFQATT and CDR2 SNEGSKA (reference sequence). V was pared by 1 base and J by 3 bases, with 5 bases of the junction left unmatched. The material sequenced was blood, either unsorted or a sorted T cell fraction (not recorded which). This sequence joins TRBV20-1 and TRBJ2-5; 10 bases match TRBD1. This TCR was sampled from a male donor with ankylosing spondylitis or in good health (not recorded which). In DNA form, the CDR3 reads TGCAGTGCTAGAGTCATAGGGACAGGGGAAGAGACCCAGTACTTC. It yields the protein CSARVIGTGEETQYF.